This T cell receptor beta chain was observed in a study of blood T cell repertoires in COVID-19. Study context: Both acute and convalescent COVID-19 samples were obtained from the United States, Italy and Spain.

Trimming left V 5 bases short and J 3 bases short, with 11 bases between. Germline CDR1 and CDR2: SGHNT and YYREEE (reference sequence). This CDR3 contains 14 residues. Generated by immunoSEQ multiplex PCR, the TCRdb table keeps only in-frame clones and is missing some. The sample holds about 300,000 clones, around nine tenths seen once. This clonotype was sampled from a man in his sixties or seventies with acute or convalescent COVID-19. What was sequenced was peripheral blood. V usage is TRBV5-4 and J usage is TRBJ2-2; TRBD1 is a possible D gene (5 bases). The DNA of the CDR3 is TGTGCCAGCAGGCCCCAGGGTTACACCGGGGAGCTGTTTTTT. This sequence encodes CASRPQGYTGELFF.